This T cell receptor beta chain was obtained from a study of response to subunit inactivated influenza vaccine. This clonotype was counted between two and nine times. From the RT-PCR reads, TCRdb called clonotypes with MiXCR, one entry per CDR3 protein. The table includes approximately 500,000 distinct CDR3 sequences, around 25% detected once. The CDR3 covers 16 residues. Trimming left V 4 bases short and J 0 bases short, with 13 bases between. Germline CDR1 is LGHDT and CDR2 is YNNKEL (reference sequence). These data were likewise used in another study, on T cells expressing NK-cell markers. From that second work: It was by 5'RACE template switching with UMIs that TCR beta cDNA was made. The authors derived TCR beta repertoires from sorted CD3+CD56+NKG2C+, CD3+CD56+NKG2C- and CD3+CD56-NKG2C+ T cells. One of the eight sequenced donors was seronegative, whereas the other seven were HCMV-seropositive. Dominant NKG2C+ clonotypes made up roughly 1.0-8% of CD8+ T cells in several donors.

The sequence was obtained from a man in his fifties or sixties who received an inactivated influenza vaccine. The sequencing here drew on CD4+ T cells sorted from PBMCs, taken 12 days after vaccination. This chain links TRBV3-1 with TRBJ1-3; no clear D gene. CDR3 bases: TGTGCCAGCAGCCGAGGAGCCTCCCTCTCTGGAAACACCATATATTTT. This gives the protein CASSRGASLSGNTIYF.